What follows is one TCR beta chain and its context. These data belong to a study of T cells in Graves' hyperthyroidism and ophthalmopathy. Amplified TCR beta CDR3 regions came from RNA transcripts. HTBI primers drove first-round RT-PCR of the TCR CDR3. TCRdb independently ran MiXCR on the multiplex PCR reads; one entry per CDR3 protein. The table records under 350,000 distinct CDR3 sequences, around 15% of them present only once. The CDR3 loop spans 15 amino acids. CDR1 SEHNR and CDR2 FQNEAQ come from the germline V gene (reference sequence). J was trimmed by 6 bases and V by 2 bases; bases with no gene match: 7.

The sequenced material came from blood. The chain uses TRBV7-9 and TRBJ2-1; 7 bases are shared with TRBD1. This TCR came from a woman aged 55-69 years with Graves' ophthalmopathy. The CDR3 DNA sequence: TGTGCCAGCAGCTTAATGGACAGGATTGGCAATGAGCAGTTCTTC. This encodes CASSLMDRIGNEQFF. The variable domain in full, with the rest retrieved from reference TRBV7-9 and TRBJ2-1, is DTGVSQNPRHKITKRGQNVTFRCDPISEHNRLYWYRQTLGQGPEFLTYFQNEAQLEKSRLLSDRFSAERPKGSFSTLEIQRTEQGDSAMYLCASSLMDRIGNEQFFGPGTRLTVL.